A selection of T cell receptor beta chains follows, all from one sample in a study of OX40 agonist ivuxolimab in advanced cancers. The data were produced by immunoSEQ multiplex PCR, yet TCRdb's version contains in-frame clones alone and is incomplete. The table lists 72,000 or so clones, 88% of them singletons. Sequencing used CD4+ or CD8+ T cells sorted from blood, obtained in a trial of the OX40 agonist ivuxolimab. Every receptor here comes from an adult with an advanced solid tumor such as melanoma, head and neck, liver or kidney cancer. Both conserved end residues are part of each CDR3. D genes are given only for firm matches. Clone size is stated in some rows and not others, as once, few, many or a class when expanded.

14 | TRBJ2-2 | - | - | TRBV7-3 | CASSPGVGTGELFF | TGTGCCAGCAGTCCGGGAGTTGGCACCGGGGAGCTGTTTTTT
16 | TRBJ2-2 | - | TRBD1 | TRBV10-3 | CAISEGTGGIAGELFF | TGTGCCATCAGTGAGGGGACAGGGGGCATCGCCGGGGAGCTGTTTTTT
11 | TRBJ2-7 | once | TRBD2 | TRBV6-5 | CASRMTSREYF | TGTGCCAGTCGAATGACTAGCAGGGAGTACTTC
13 | TRBJ1-1 | few | - | TRBV2 | CASATEWGTEAFF | TGTGCCAGCGCGACAGAGTGGGGGACTGAAGCTTTCTTT
14 | TRBJ1-1 | once | - | TRBV28 | CASSMTWKNTEAFF | TGTGCCAGCAGTATGACATGGAAGAACACTGAAGCTTTCTTT
17 | TRBJ2-7 | - | - | TRBV5-1 | CASSWGLAKKMNYEQYF | TGCGCCAGCAGCTGGGGGCTAGCCAAGAAAATGAACTACGAGCAGTACTTC
15 | TRBJ1-1 | - | - | TRBV6-5 | CASSYSKGLSTEAFF | TGTGCCAGCAGTTACTCGAAGGGGTTGAGCACTGAAGCTTTCTTT
15 | TRBJ2-1 | - | TRBD2 | TRBV19 | CASRGAGGYYNEQFF | TGTGCCAGTAGAGGGGCGGGAGGTTACTACAATGAGCAGTTCTTC
15 | TRBJ1-2 | - | - | TRBV6-6 | CASQKGTNHNYGYTF | TGTGCCAGCCAAAAGGGGACGAACCATAACTATGGCTACACCTTC
14 | TRBJ1-1 | - | - | TRBV6-1 | CASTTGTANTEAFF | TGTGCCAGCACTACCGGGACCGCGAACACTGAAGCTTTCTTT
14 | TRBJ2-2 | - | - | TRBV9 | CASSQQWVPGELFF | TGTGCCAGCAGCCAACAGTGGGTTCCCGGGGAGCTGTTTTTT
13 | TRBJ2-5 | once | - | TRBV5-1 | CASSLEGLETQYF | TGCGCCAGCAGCTTGGAGGGCCTGGAGACCCAGTACTTC
14 | TRBJ1-5 | - | - | TRBV28 | CASSPSNLNQPQHF | TGTGCCAGCAGTCCTAGCAACTTAAATCAGCCCCAGCATTTT
13 | TRBJ2-3 | - | - | TRBV7-9 | CASTLDTTDTQYF | TGTGCCAGCACCTTGGACACCACAGATACGCAGTATTTT
17 | TRBJ1-3 | once | TRBD1 | TRBV9 | CASSARDRPFPGNTIYF | TGTGCCAGCAGCGCCCGGGACAGGCCTTTTCCTGGAAACACCATATATTTT
15 | TRBJ2-1 | - | - | TRBV2 | CASSAEREVYNEQFF | TGTGCCAGCAGTGCGGAGAGGGAGGTCTACAATGAGCAGTTCTTC
16 | TRBJ2-7 | - | TRBD2 | TRBV5-1 | CASSERGGPSSYEQYF | TGCGCCAGCAGCGAACGCGGGGGGCCCTCCTCCTACGAGCAGTACTTC
12 | TRBJ2-7 | - | - | TRBV7-8 | CASSLAAFEQYF | TGTGCCAGCAGCTTAGCGGCGTTCGAGCAGTACTTC
14 | TRBJ2-1 | - | - | TRBV7-3 | CASSRPGAKDEQFF | TGTGCCAGCAGCCGGCCAGGGGCTAAGGATGAGCAGTTCTTC
15 | TRBJ2-2 | - | - | TRBV7-3 | CASSSATGNTGELFF | TGTGCCAGCAGCTCGGCGACAGGAAACACCGGGGAGCTGTTTTTT
14 | TRBJ1-4 | - | TRBD1 | TRBV19 | CASSIRGRGEKLFF | TGTGCCAGTAGTATTAGGGGGCGCGGTGAAAAACTGTTTTTT
13 | TRBJ2-3 | - | - | TRBV11-2 | CASSLAGTDTQYF | TGTGCCAGCAGCTTAGCCGGCACAGATACGCAGTATTTT
13 | TRBJ2-2 | - | - | TRBV6-5 | CASSYVRTGELFF | TGTGCCAGCAGTTATGTGAGGACCGGGGAGCTGTTTTTT
14 | TRBJ1-5 | - | - | TRBV7-2 | CASSLAGTGQPQHF | TGTGCCAGCAGCTTAGCAGGAACGGGTCAGCCCCAGCATTTT
16 | TRBJ1-5 | - | TRBD1 | TRBV30 | CAWSVRGQGFGQPQHF | TGTGCCTGGAGTGTACGTGGACAGGGGTTTGGACAGCCCCAGCATTTT
14 | TRBJ2-7 | - | - | TRBV5-5 | CASSLERRSYEQYF | TGTGCCAGCAGCCTCGAAAGGCGGTCCTACGAGCAGTACTTC
14 | TRBJ2-7 | - | TRBD1 | TRBV5-1 | CASSPGTDSYEQYF | TGCGCCAGCAGCCCTGGGACAGACTCCTACGAGCAGTACTTC
14 | TRBJ1-1 | few | TRBD1 | TRBV5-1 | CASSYQTGGTEAFF | TGCGCCAGCAGCTACCAGACAGGGGGCACTGAAGCTTTCTTT
19 | TRBJ2-1 | - | - | TRBV4-1 | CASSQGLVQGRSSYNEQFF | TGCGCCAGCAGCCAGGGGTTGGTACAGGGCCGAAGCTCCTACAATGAGCAGTTCTTC
15 | TRBJ2-3 | - | TRBD2 | TRBV9 | CASSVLTSGTDTQYF | TGTGCCAGCAGCGTACTAACTAGCGGGACAGATACGCAGTATTTT
15 | TRBJ2-5 | - | - | TRBV6-6 | CASTPWGGRQETQYF | TGTGCCAGCACCCCCTGGGGAGGAAGACAAGAGACCCAGTACTTC
14 | TRBJ2-7 | - | TRBD2 | TRBV7-2 | CASSLDSGGYEQYF | TGTGCCAGCAGCTTAGACAGCGGGGGCTACGAGCAGTACTTC
16 | TRBJ2-1 | - | - | TRBV30 | CAWSVLSESSYNEQFF | TGTGCCTGGAGTGTACTAAGCGAGAGCTCCTACAATGAGCAGTTCTTC
17 | TRBJ2-7 | - | TRBD1 | TRBV28 | CASSIIPMDRGTYEQYF | TGTGCCAGCAGTATAATTCCCATGGACAGGGGGACCTACGAGCAGTACTTC
12 | TRBJ1-5 | - | - | TRBV28 | CASSLLNQPQHF | TGTGCCAGCAGTTTACTAAATCAGCCCCAGCATTTT
13 | TRBJ2-3 | - | - | TRBV6-6 | CASSPSAPDTQYF | TGTGCCAGCAGTCCCAGTGCCCCAGATACGCAGTATTTT
12 | TRBJ1-1 | - | - | TRBV9 | CASSVVDTEAFF | TGTGCCAGCAGCGTAGTAGACACTGAAGCTTTCTTT
13 | TRBJ2-3 | - | - | TRBV6-5 | CASSWGDRSWAYF | TGTGCCAGCAGTTGGGGGGACAGATCCTGGGCGTATTTT
15 | TRBJ2-5 | - | - | TRBV11-2 | CASSLRKAGIETQYF | TGTGCCAGCAGCCTTAGGAAGGCAGGGATAGAGACCCAGTACTTC
16 | TRBJ2-5 | - | TRBD2 | TRBV9 | CASSVASGRRGETQYF | TGTGCCAGCAGCGTAGCTAGCGGGAGGCGGGGAGAGACCCAGTACTTC